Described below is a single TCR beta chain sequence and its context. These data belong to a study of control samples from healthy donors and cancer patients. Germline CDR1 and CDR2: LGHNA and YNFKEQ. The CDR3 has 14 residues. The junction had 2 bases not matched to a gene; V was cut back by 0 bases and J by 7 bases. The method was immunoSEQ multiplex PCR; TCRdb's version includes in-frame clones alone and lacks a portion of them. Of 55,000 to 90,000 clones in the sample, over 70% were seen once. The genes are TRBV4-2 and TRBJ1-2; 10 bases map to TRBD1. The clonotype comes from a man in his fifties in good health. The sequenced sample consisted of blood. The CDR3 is CASSQEGTGVGYTF. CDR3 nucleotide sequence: TGTGCCAGCAGCCAAGAAGGGACAGGGGTTGGCTACACCTTC.